Here is one T cell receptor beta chain with its context. Sequencing used immunoSEQ multiplex PCR; TCRdb keeps in-frame clones, though not all of them. The repertoire holds 130,000 to 150,000 clones, with 87% as singletons. Trimming took 5 bases from V and 0 from J, leaving 14 bases between them. The CDR3 runs to 16 residues. Germline-derived CDR1 and CDR2 are SGHVS and FQNEAQ. These data are taken from a study of blood T cell repertoires in COVID-19. The TCR was taken from a woman aged 40 to 50 with acute or convalescent COVID-19. The V and J genes are TRBV7-8 and TRBJ1-5; maybe TRBD1 (6 bases). The sequencing input was peripheral blood. CDR3 protein: CASSPSGASSNQPQHF. The CDR3 DNA reads as TGTGCCAGCAGCCCGTCAGGGGCGTCTAGCAATCAGCCCCAGCATTTT.